This T cell receptor beta chain was captured in a study of cytomegalovirus exposure and HLA in healthy donors. PCR was performed using 60 Vbeta and 13 Jbeta primers. TCRdb keeps only in-frame clones here, not all; method: immunoSEQ multiplex PCR. Of 150,000 to 200,000 clones listed, about 70% were seen once; the top ten hold 8.5% to 12%. This CDR3 comprises 12 residues. V shed 4 bases and J shed 7 bases, with 8 bases lying between them. The germline V gene has CDR1 LNHDA and CDR2 SQIVND (reference sequence). This clone was seen a handful of times. The receptor was derived from a man younger than 45 in good health and CMV-seropositive. The source material was PBMCs. V gene TRBV19 combines with J gene TRBJ2-1; tentatively, D is TRBD2 (5 bases). CDR3 sequence (DNA): TGTGCCAGTAGTAAACTAGGAAATGAGCAGTTCTTC. Translating it yields CASSKLGNEQFF.